This TCR beta chain derives from a study of CD8 T cells in Susac syndrome. RNA in amounts of about 0.5 to 1 ug was reverse transcribed with random hexamers. The authors amplified TCR beta CDR3 across 54 Vbeta and 13 Jbeta using immunoSEQ multiplex PCR. TCRdb re-analysed the immunoSEQ multiplex PCR reads in MiXCR, keeping a single row per CDR3 protein. The sample shows about 200,000 distinct CDR3 sequences, about 95% of them seen only once. The CDR3 is made up of 18 amino acids. The V gene end was trimmed by 4 bases and the J gene end by 2 bases; junction bases not matched to a gene: 14. CDR1 is SGHTS, CDR2 YDEGEE, per germline. This clonotype was seen only once. TCR beta sequencing covered blood CD8+ and CD4+ T cells. Controls were healthy donors (matched for age and sex). The authors negatively isolated CD8+ and CD4+ T cells and FACS-enriched TEMRA cells.

Sequencing input: CD4+ T cells from PBMCs. The chain is built from TRBV5-8 and TRBJ2-2, with 7 bases fitting TRBD2. The TCR originated in a human donor in good health. CDR3 sequence: CASSPSFGLAANTGELFF. In DNA form, the CDR3 reads TGTGCCAGCAGCCCCTCTTTCGGGCTAGCGGCTAACACCGGGGAGCTGTTTTTT.